This T cell receptor (beta chain) was documented in a study of memory CD4+ T cells and cytomegalovirus serostatus (dated by TCRdb to the late 2010s). Study-wide context: The cohort included 35 or so healthy adults from Belgium, of whom 9 were CMV seropositive and 24 were CMV seronegative. CD4+ memory TCRbeta repertoires of a Belgian cohort with known cytomegalovirus serostatus were sequenced in order to replicate a published TCR-based CMV serostatus classifier.

Paper-wide results and their limitations: The results were read as suggesting that the CMV-associated TCR signature is, for the most part, present in the CD4+ memory repertoire. For predicting CMV serostatus, the median bootstrapped AUC was approximately 0.95 using the original framework and 0.91 using a US-trained random forest. Unlike the original study, which covered naive and memory CD4+ and CD8+ populations, the Belgian study sequenced only CD4+CD45RO+ memory cells. A median bootstrapped AUC of roughly 0.95 with a 95% CI of 0.76-1.00 was achieved on the Belgian cohort by the original-framework classifier. Among the 150 to 200 previously reported CMV-associated TCRbeta sequences, 67 showed up in the CD4+ memory repertoires, with each one found in between one and five individuals.

Remarks on this clone: This receptor's antigen is unknown. No base quality values were provided; no much bigger clone lies one nucleotide off.

The Quick-DNA Microprep Kit was used to extract genomic DNA from the sorted cells. Amplification of TCRbeta DNA was done with the immunoSEQ hsTCRbeta kit, following the protocol from the manufacturer. TCRbeta libraries were sequenced on an Illumina MiSeq instrument. For the original study's pipeline: Once out-of-frame sequences had been removed, a few million distinct TCRbeta sequences were left, which works out to an average of roughly 72,000 per individual. Each individual was scored according to the count of more than 150 previously reported CMV-associated TCRbeta sequences and the total productive distinct TCRbeta count. A beta-binomial model was reimplemented in Python, and scikit-learn random forests with default parameters were trained on US cohort data. Classifier performance on the Belgian cohort was summarized as median AUC with percentile confidence intervals over 10,000 bootstrap iterations. In TCRdb, the immuneACCESS table is reduced to in-frame sequences with V and J assigned. These tables do not hold every clone; where another copy was compared, an unresolved V gene accounts for under half, and the others remain unexplained. The V and J calls and clone size were taken over from that table, and D and trimming were inferred from the DNA. In this sample the table shows 60,000 or so clones, less than 85% of which occur a single time. The top ten constitute about 0.48% of the sample.

A FACSAria II was used to sort memory CD4+ T cells, defined as single viable CD3+CD4+CD8-CD45RO+ cells. To determine CMV serostatus, a Roche Elecsys assay was used that detects serum IgG against CMV pp150, pp28, p38 and p52. Following thawing, total CD4+ T cells were enriched through positive selection using CD4 magnetic microbeads. The samples came from a separate study whose specific focus was interrogating the CD4+ T cell memory repertoire. Peripheral blood mononuclear cells were isolated and cryopreserved according to standard operating procedures, and serum was stored at -80 degrees C. The staining used CD3-PerCP (BW264/56), CD4-APC (RPA-T4), CD45RO-PE (UCHT1) and CD8-Pacific Orange (3B5) antibodies, and Sytox blue was used to exclude non-viable cells. The CDR3 covers 16 residues, taking in both the cysteine and the phenylalanine. Only CDR3 DNA is held: 48 bases, read in frame from base 1. For CDR1 and CDR2, the germline V gene (reference sequence) lists SEHNR and FQNEAQ. Unmatched junction bases come to 10, with V trimmed by 0 bases and J by 5 bases.

Sequenced material: memory CD4+ T cells from blood. The receptor was derived from an adult in good health and CMV-seronegative. Some clones in this sample may be carry-over from other donors' samples. The chain uses TRBV7-9 and TRBJ2-7, and TRBD1 matches 7 of the central bases. The DNA is as follows: TGTGCCAGCAGCTTAGCAGGGACAGCCCTCGGGGACGAGCAGTACTTC. Translated, this gives CASSLAGTALGDEQYF.